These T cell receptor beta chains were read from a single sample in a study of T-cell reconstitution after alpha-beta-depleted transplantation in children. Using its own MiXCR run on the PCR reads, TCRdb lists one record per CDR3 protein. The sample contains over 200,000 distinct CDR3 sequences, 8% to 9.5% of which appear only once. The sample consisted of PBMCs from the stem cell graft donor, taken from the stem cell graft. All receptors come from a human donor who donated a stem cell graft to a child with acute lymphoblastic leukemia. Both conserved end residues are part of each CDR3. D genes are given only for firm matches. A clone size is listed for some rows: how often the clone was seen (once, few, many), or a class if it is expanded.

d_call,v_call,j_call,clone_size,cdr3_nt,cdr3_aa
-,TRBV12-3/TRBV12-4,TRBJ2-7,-,TGTGCCAGCATTCCACGGAACCCCTCTTTATACGAGCAGTACTTC,CASIPRNPSLYEQYF
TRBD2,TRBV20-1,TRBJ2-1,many,TGCAGTTGCGGGGGGAGCTCCTACAATGAGCAGTTCTTC,CSCGGSSYNEQFF
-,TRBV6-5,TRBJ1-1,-,TGTGCCAGCAGTTACGTCTCGTGTTCGGGGGGGGTGAACACTGAAGCTTTCTTT,CASSYVSCSGGVNTEAFF
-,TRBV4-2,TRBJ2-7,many,TGTGCCAGCAGCCAAGGTGCTGACGACTCCTACGAGCAGTACTTC,CASSQGADDSYEQYF
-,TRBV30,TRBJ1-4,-,TGTGCCTGGAGTTCCGCGGTTCCGCGTAATGAAAAACTGTTTTTT,CAWSSAVPRNEKLFF
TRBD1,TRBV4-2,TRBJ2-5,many,TGTGCCAGCAGCCCGGGGGCAGGGGGCTTACCTCTACAAGAGACCCAGTACTTC,CASSPGAGGLPLQETQYF
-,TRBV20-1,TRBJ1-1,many,TGCAGGGCCTTGCGATGGGGGTCCGGGGCTTTCTTT,CRALRWGSGAFF
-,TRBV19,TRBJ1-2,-,TGTGCCAGTAGTATGCCCCCGGGGGCGAGATATGGCTACACCTTC,CASSMPPGARYGYTF
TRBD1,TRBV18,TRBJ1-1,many,TGTGCCAGCTCACCAACAGGGGAAAGCTTCGCTGAAGCTTTCTTT,CASSPTGESFAEAFF
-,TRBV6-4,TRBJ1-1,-,TGTGCCAGCAGTGTGACAGGACTGAACACTGAAGCTTTCTTT,CASSVTGLNTEAFF
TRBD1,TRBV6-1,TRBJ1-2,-,TGTGCCAGCAGCTCGAGAGCAGGGGGTCTTTATGGCTACACCTTC,CASSSRAGGLYGYTF
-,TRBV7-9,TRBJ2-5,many,TGTGCCAGCAGCTTAGATTGGACAGACCTAGAGACCCAGTACTTC,CASSLDWTDLETQYF
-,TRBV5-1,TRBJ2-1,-,TGCGCCAGCAGCTTGGCGGCAGGGTTGGGTGAGCAGTTCTTC,CASSLAAGLGEQFF
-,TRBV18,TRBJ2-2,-,TGTGCCAGCTCACCGTATTTCCTCCGTCGAAGGAACACCGGGGAGCTGTTTTTT,CASSPYFLRRRNTGELFF
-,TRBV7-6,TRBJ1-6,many,TGTGCCAGCTCTGGAGGATATAATTCACCCCTCCACTTT,CASSGGYNSPLHF
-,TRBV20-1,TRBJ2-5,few,TGCAGTGCTAGAGATCCGTTCGTGGCAGTTCAAGAGATCCAGTACTTC,CSARDPFVAVQEIQYF
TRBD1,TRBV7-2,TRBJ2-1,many,TGTGCCAGCAGCTTAAGGGGGACAGGGTACAATGAGCAGTTCTTC,CASSLRGTGYNEQFF
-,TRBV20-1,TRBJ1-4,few,TGCAGTGCTAGAGATCCAACTAATGAAAAACTGTTTTTT,CSARDPTNEKLFF
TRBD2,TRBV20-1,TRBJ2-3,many,TGCAGTGCCCCCCCGCGGGGGAACACAGATACGCAGTATTTT,CSAPPRGNTDTQYF
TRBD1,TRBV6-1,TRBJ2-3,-,TGTGCCGGACAGACCGGGACAGGGAGCACAGATACGCAGTATTTT,CAGQTGTGSTDTQYF
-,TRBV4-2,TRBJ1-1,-,TGTGCCAGCAGCCAGGGGGCTTTGGGAAACACTGAAGCTTTCTTT,CASSQGALGNTEAFF
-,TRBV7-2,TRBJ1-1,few,TGTGCCAGCAGCTTAGCGGGGCAGGGATGGAACACTGAAGCTTTCTTT,CASSLAGQGWNTEAFF
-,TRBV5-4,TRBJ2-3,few,TGTGCCAGCAGTTCACAGTATGGTACGCAGTATTTT,CASSSQYGTQYF
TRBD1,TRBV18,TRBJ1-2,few,TGTGCCAGCTCCCAGGGGGGACACTATGGCTACACCTTC,CASSQGGHYGYTF
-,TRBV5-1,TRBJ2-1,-,TGCGCCAGCAGCGGCGGGACCAGCGGTGAGCAGTTCTTC,CASSGGTSGEQFF
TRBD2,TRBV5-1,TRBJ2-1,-,TGCGCCAGCAGCTTGATGCGGGGGGGCGTAGACAATGAGCAGTTCTTC,CASSLMRGGVDNEQFF
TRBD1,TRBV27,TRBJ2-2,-,TGTGCCAGTTGGGGCGGGACAGGGGCCCACGGGGAGCTGTTTTTT,CASWGGTGAHGELFF
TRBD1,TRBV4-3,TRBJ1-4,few,TGCGCCAGCAGCCAAGAATACAGGGGGAATGAAAAACTGTTTTTT,CASSQEYRGNEKLFF
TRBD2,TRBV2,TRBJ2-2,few,TGTGCCAGCAGACAAACCCTAGCGGGGCTCGCGAACACCGGGGAGCTGTTTTTT,CASRQTLAGLANTGELFF
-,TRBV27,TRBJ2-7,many,TGTGCCAGCAGTCAAAACCATCCATCAGGCTACCGGGGGTATAACGAGCAGTACTTC,CASSQNHPSGYRGYNEQYF
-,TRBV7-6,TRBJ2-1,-,TGTGCCAGCAGCTTAGTGGCCTGGCAAGAGCAGTTCTTC,CASSLVAWQEQFF
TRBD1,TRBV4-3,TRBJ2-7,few,TGCGCCAGCAGCCAAGAGACCCCCGGGACAGGCCTTTTTGCCTACGAGCAGTACTTC,CASSQETPGTGLFAYEQYF
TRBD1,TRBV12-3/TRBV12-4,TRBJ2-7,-,TGTGCCAGCAGCACTCAACCCGGGGACAGATCCTACGAGCAGTACTTC,CASSTQPGDRSYEQYF
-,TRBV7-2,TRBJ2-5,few,TGTGCCAGCAGTCAACAGGGAATGGAGACCCAGTACTTC,CASSQQGMETQYF
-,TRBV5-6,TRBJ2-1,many,TGTGCCAGCAGCCGGGGCCAGGACTACAATGAGCAGTTCTTC,CASSRGQDYNEQFF
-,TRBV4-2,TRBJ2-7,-,TGTGCCAGCAGCCAAGACCAGGGACAATACTACGAGCAGTACTTC,CASSQDQGQYYEQYF
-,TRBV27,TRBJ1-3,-,TGTGCCAGCAGTTTTGACTGGAGGGGAAACACCATATATTTT,CASSFDWRGNTIYF
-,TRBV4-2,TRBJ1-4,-,TGTGCCAGCAGCCAAGACCCCGGTATGAAACTGTTTTTT,CASSQDPGMKLFF
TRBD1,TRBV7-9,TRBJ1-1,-,TGTGCCAGCAGTCCCACAGGGGTGGGGAACACTGAAGCTTTCTTT,CASSPTGVGNTEAFF
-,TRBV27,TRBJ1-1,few,TGTGCCAGTCCACTTCAGGGCGTTTTAGGCGCTGAAGCTTTCTTT,CASPLQGVLGAEAFF
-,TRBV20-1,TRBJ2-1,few,TGCAGTGCTTGGGGCAGGGCCACCCAGTACAATGAGCAGTTCTTC,CSAWGRATQYNEQFF
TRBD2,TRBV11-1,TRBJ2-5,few,TGTGCCAGCAGCTCCCATAGCGGGGCCAGTGGGGAGACCCAGTACTTC,CASSSHSGASGETQYF
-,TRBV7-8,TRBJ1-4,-,TGTGCCAGCAGCTTAGAGAAGTATGATGAAAAACTGTTTTTT,CASSLEKYDEKLFF
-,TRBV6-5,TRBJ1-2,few,TGTGCCAGCAGTTACTCCGGGGGCCACTATGGCTACACCTTC,CASSYSGGHYGYTF
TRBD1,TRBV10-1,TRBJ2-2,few,TGCGCCAGCAGTGACCCTGGGGGACAGGGGAACACCGGGGAGCTGTTTTTT,CASSDPGGQGNTGELFF
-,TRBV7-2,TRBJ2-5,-,TGTGCCAGCAGCTTCTGGAAAGAGACCCAGTACTTC,CASSFWKETQYF
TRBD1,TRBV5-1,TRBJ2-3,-,TGCGCCAGCAGCTTGACTCCGGACAGGGAGGTACCAGATACGCAGTATTTT,CASSLTPDREVPDTQYF
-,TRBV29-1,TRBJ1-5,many,TGCAGCGTTTTTCGACCCGGGACGGCCAATCAGCCCCAGCATTTT,CSVFRPGTANQPQHF